These T cell receptor beta chains were read from a single sample in a study of circulating and synovial CD4+ cells in juvenile arthritis. TCRdb keeps only in-frame clones here, not all; method: immunoSEQ multiplex PCR. Among 30,000 to 40,000 clones listed, more than 90% were seen once. Sequenced material: CD4+ T cells from blood. The receptors were gathered from a human donor with juvenile idiopathic arthritis. The CDR3 runs from the conserved cysteine through the conserved F or W. The D gene is left open where the match is weak. Clone size is given for some rows only: seen once, a few or many times, or a class if the clone is expanded.

j_gene: TRBJ2-3; abundance: .; len: 14; v_gene: TRBV18; d_gene: .; CDR3aa: CASSPPPGRDTQYF; CDR3nt: TGTGCCAGCTCACCACCCCCCGGGAGAGATACGCAGTATTTT
j_gene: TRBJ2-5; abundance: .; len: 14; v_gene: TRBV6-1; d_gene: .; CDR3aa: CASSSQAPQETQYF; CDR3nt: TGTGCCAGCAGCTCACAGGCCCCTCAAGAGACCCAGTACTTC
j_gene: TRBJ2-7; abundance: .; len: 14; v_gene: TRBV18; d_gene: .; CDR3aa: CASSTTAQTYEQYF; CDR3nt: TGTGCCAGCTCGACGACTGCCCAGACCTACGAGCAGTACTTC
j_gene: TRBJ1-1; abundance: .; len: 15; v_gene: TRBV7-2; d_gene: TRBD1; CDR3aa: CASSPRDRENTEAFF; CDR3nt: TGTGCCAGCAGCCCCCGAGACAGGGAGAACACTGAAGCTTTCTTT
j_gene: TRBJ2-7; abundance: once; len: 16; v_gene: TRBV7-2; d_gene: .; CDR3aa: CASSLEGDWSSYEQYF; CDR3nt: TGTGCCAGCAGCTTAGAGGGAGACTGGAGCTCCTACGAGCAGTACTTC
j_gene: TRBJ2-1; abundance: .; len: 17; v_gene: TRBV9; d_gene: TRBD1; CDR3aa: CASSPFGQASSYNEQFF; CDR3nt: TGTGCCAGCAGCCCTTTTGGACAGGCCTCATCCTACAATGAGCAGTTCTTC
j_gene: TRBJ1-6; abundance: .; len: 14; v_gene: TRBV4-1; d_gene: .; CDR3aa: CASSVGTGRSPLHF; CDR3nt: TGCGCCAGCAGCGTTGGTACAGGGCGTTCCCCCCTCCACTTT
j_gene: TRBJ2-4; abundance: .; len: 18; v_gene: TRBV28; d_gene: TRBD2; CDR3aa: CASNTGTSGKSGKNIQYF; CDR3nt: TGTGCCAGCAATACCGGGACTAGCGGGAAGTCAGGCAAAAACATTCAGTACTTC
j_gene: TRBJ1-1; abundance: .; len: 16; v_gene: TRBV18; d_gene: TRBD1; CDR3aa: CASSPPGTGQNTEAFF; CDR3nt: TGTGCCAGCTCACCACCCGGGACAGGGCAAAACACTGAAGCTTTCTTT
j_gene: TRBJ2-7; abundance: .; len: 15; v_gene: TRBV15; d_gene: TRBD1; CDR3aa: CATSRDPGQSNEQYF; CDR3nt: TGTGCCACCAGCAGAGATCCGGGACAGTCCAACGAGCAGTACTTC
j_gene: TRBJ1-1; abundance: .; len: 15; v_gene: TRBV9; d_gene: TRBD1; CDR3aa: CASSAQGAMNTEAFF; CDR3nt: TGTGCCAGCAGCGCCCAGGGGGCTATGAACACTGAAGCTTTCTTT
j_gene: TRBJ1-5; abundance: .; len: 15; v_gene: TRBV7-2; d_gene: .; CDR3aa: CASSVDTYSNQPQHF; CDR3nt: TGTGCCAGCAGCGTTGACACGTATAGCAATCAGCCCCAGCATTTT
j_gene: TRBJ1-1; abundance: .; len: 16; v_gene: TRBV27; d_gene: .; CDR3aa: CASSLPPPTGNTEAFF; CDR3nt: TGTGCCAGCAGTTTACCGCCACCCACAGGGAACACTGAAGCTTTCTTT
j_gene: TRBJ1-5; abundance: .; len: 15; v_gene: TRBV6-1; d_gene: TRBD1; CDR3aa: CASSRGGDSNQPQHF; CDR3nt: TGTGCCAGCAGCCGAGGGGGCGATAGCAATCAGCCCCAGCATTTT
j_gene: TRBJ1-2; abundance: once; len: 13; v_gene: TRBV6-1; d_gene: TRBD1; CDR3aa: CASSETGDYGYTF; CDR3nt: TGTGCCAGCAGCGAAACAGGGGACTATGGCTACACCTTC
j_gene: TRBJ2-7; abundance: .; len: 14; v_gene: TRBV25-1; d_gene: .; CDR3aa: CASSLWSGSGEQYF; CDR3nt: TGTGCCAGCAGTTTATGGTCGGGGAGTGGCGAGCAGTACTTC
j_gene: TRBJ2-1; abundance: .; len: 15; v_gene: TRBV11-2; d_gene: TRBD2; CDR3aa: CASSLGASGSYEQFF; CDR3nt: TGTGCCAGCAGCCTCGGGGCTAGCGGGAGCTATGAGCAGTTCTTC
j_gene: TRBJ1-1; abundance: .; len: 14; v_gene: TRBV5-1; d_gene: TRBD1; CDR3aa: CASSTGVRNTEAFF; CDR3nt: TGCGCCAGCAGCACAGGGGTCCGGAACACTGAAGCTTTCTTT
j_gene: TRBJ2-3; abundance: .; len: 13; v_gene: TRBV4-1; d_gene: .; CDR3aa: CASSQVLGDGQYF; CDR3nt: TGCGCCAGCAGCCAAGTCTTGGGCGACGGGCAGTATTTT
j_gene: TRBJ2-3; abundance: .; len: 16; v_gene: TRBV9; d_gene: TRBD2; CDR3aa: CASSALGGTSGDTQYF; CDR3nt: TGTGCCAGCAGCGCCCTGGGGGGGACTAGCGGAGATACGCAGTATTTT
j_gene: TRBJ2-5; abundance: .; len: 13; v_gene: TRBV10-3; d_gene: .; CDR3aa: CAASSGVQETQYF; CDR3nt: TGTGCCGCGTCTTCAGGGGTCCAAGAGACCCAGTACTTC
j_gene: TRBJ2-2; abundance: once; len: 16; v_gene: TRBV29-1; d_gene: .; CDR3aa: CSVLGSKRENTGELFF; CDR3nt: TGCAGCGTCCTGGGGAGCAAGCGAGAGAACACCGGGGAGCTGTTTTTT
j_gene: TRBJ1-1; abundance: .; len: 16; v_gene: TRBV6-1; d_gene: TRBD1; CDR3aa: CASSEPGQVPNTEAFF; CDR3nt: TGTGCCAGCAGTGAACCGGGACAGGTTCCTAACACTGAAGCTTTCTTT
j_gene: TRBJ2-7; abundance: few; len: 14; v_gene: TRBV6-6; d_gene: TRBD1; CDR3aa: CASSQLKDRAEQYF; CDR3nt: TGTGCCAGCAGTCAACTAAAGGACAGGGCGGAGCAGTACTTC
j_gene: TRBJ1-1; abundance: .; len: 14; v_gene: TRBV6-1; d_gene: .; CDR3aa: CASSERGRNTEAFF; CDR3nt: TGTGCCAGCAGTGAACGCGGCAGGAACACTGAAGCTTTCTTT
j_gene: TRBJ2-3; abundance: .; len: 16; v_gene: TRBV4-2; d_gene: .; CDR3aa: CASSPSQQGTTDTQYF; CDR3nt: TGTGCCAGCAGCCCCTCCCAGCAGGGTACCACAGATACGCAGTATTTT
j_gene: TRBJ1-5; abundance: .; len: 12; v_gene: TRBV27; d_gene: .; CDR3aa: CASSFRDQPQHF; CDR3nt: TGTGCCAGCAGTTTCAGGGATCAGCCCCAGCATTTT
j_gene: TRBJ2-7; abundance: .; len: 15; v_gene: TRBV2; d_gene: TRBD2; CDR3aa: CASSWSGITSREQYF; CDR3nt: TGTGCCAGCAGTTGGAGCGGGATCACCTCCCGCGAGCAGTACTTC
j_gene: TRBJ2-1; abundance: .; len: 15; v_gene: TRBV4-1; d_gene: .; CDR3aa: CASSQEEGVLDEQFF; CDR3nt: TGCGCCAGCAGCCAAGAGGAGGGAGTTTTGGATGAGCAGTTCTTC
j_gene: TRBJ1-5; abundance: .; len: 18; v_gene: TRBV5-4; d_gene: TRBD1; CDR3aa: CASSYGTGQANSNQPQHF; CDR3nt: TGTGCCAGCAGCTACGGGACAGGGCAGGCAAATAGCAATCAGCCCCAGCATTTT
j_gene: TRBJ2-1; abundance: .; len: 15; v_gene: TRBV11-2; d_gene: .; CDR3aa: CASSAPGPRVGEQFF; CDR3nt: TGTGCCAGCAGTGCCCCAGGGCCCAGAGTCGGTGAGCAGTTCTTC
j_gene: TRBJ2-1; abundance: .; len: 14; v_gene: TRBV7-2; d_gene: TRBD2; CDR3aa: CASRLAGGIGEQFF; CDR3nt: TGTGCCAGCAGACTAGCGGGGGGTATAGGGGAACAGTTCTTC
j_gene: TRBJ2-2; abundance: .; len: 15; v_gene: TRBV30; d_gene: TRBD1; CDR3aa: CAWSAMTGSTGELFF; CDR3nt: TGTGCCTGGAGTGCCATGACAGGGTCAACCGGGGAGCTGTTTTTT
j_gene: TRBJ1-4; abundance: .; len: 17; v_gene: TRBV23-1; d_gene: .; CDR3aa: CASTLGLSQETNEKLFF; CDR3nt: TGCGCCAGCACCCTAGGACTCTCCCAGGAAACTAATGAAAAACTGTTTTTT